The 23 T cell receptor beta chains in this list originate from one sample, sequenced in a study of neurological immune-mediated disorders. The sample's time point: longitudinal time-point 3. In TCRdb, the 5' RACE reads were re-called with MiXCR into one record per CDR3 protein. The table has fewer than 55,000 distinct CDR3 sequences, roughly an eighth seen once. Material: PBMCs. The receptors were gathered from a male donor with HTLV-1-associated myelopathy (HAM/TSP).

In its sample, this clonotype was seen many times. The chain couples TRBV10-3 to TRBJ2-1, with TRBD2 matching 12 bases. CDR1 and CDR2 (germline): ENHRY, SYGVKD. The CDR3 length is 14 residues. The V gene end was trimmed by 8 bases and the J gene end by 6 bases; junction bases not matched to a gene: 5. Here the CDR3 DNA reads TGTGCCATCGAGGCTAGCGGGGGGGTCAATGAGCAGTTCTTC. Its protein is CAIEASGGVNEQFF.

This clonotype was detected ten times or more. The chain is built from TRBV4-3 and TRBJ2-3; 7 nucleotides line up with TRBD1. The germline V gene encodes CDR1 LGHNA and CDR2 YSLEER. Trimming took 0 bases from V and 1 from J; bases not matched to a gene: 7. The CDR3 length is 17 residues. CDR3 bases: TGCGCCAGCAGCCAAGATCGTGGGACAGCCCGCACAGATACGCAGTATTTT. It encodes CASSQDRGTARTDTQYF.

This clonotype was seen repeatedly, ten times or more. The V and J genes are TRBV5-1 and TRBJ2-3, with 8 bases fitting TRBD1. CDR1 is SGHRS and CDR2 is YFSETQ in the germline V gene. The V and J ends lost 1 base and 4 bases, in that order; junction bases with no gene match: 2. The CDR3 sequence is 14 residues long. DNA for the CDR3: TGCGCCAGCAGCTTGTACAGGGGGGCAGATACGCAGTATTTT. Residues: CASSLYRGADTQYF.

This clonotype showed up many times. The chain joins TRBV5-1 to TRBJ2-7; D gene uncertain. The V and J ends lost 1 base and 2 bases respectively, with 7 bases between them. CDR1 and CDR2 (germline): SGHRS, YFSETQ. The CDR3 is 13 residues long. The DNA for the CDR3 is TGCGCCAGCAGCTTGACAGCCACCTACGAGCAGTACTTC. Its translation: CASSLTATYEQYF.

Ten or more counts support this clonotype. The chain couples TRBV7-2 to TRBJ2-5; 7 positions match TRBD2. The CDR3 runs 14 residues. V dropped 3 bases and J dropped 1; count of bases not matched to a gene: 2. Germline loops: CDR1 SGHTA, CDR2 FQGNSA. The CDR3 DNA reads TGTGCCAGCAGCTTCCAGCGGGGCCAAGAGACCCAGTACTTC. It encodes CASSFQRGQETQYF.

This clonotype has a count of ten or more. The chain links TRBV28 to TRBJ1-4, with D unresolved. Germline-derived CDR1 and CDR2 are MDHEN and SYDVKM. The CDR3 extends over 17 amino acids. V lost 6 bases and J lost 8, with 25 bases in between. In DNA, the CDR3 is TGTGCCAGCAGCCCCTTCGGTTTTGTGGGAACTAGGGAAAAACTGTTTTTT. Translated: CASSPFGFVGTREKLFF.

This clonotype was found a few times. CDR3 protein: CASSQEESGGSTDTQYF. The CDR3 bases are TGCGCCAGCAGCCAAGAGGAAAGCGGGGGAAGCACAGATACGCAGTATTTT. The chain carries TRBV4-3 and TRBJ2-3; TRBD2 matches at 8 bases. The germline V gene has CDR1 LGHNA and CDR2 YSLEER. The CDR3 sequence is 17 residues long. V lost 0 bases and J lost 0; bases outside the gene matches: 5.

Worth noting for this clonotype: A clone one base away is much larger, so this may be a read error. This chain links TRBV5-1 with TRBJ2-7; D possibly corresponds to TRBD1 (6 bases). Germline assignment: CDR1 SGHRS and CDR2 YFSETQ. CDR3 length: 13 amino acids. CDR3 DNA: TGCGCCAGCAGCTGGACAGAATCCTACGAGCAGCACTTC. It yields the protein CASSWTESYEQHF.

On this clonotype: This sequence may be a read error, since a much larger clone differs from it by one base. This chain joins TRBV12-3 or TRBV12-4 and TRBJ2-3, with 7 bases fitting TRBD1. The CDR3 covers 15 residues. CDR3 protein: CPSIKGASRTDTQYF. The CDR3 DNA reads TGTCCCAGCATAAAGGGGGCTTCTCGCACAGATACGCAGTATTTT.

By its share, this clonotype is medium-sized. The CDR3 DNA sequence: TGCGCCAGCAGAAGTAGGGGTCCGAGCTCCTATAATTCACCCCTCCACTTT. Its translation: CASRSRGPSSYNSPLHF. V and J are TRBV5-1 and TRBJ1-6; the D gene is possibly TRBD1 (5 bases). This CDR3 has 17 amino acids. Trimming shortened V by 5 bases and J by 0 bases, and 15 bases separated the two germline ends. Germline CDR1 and CDR2: SGHRS and YFSETQ.

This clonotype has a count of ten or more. DNA for the CDR3: TGTGCCAGCAGCTTACAGGGGCGCGCAACCTACAATGAGCAGTTCTTC. Its protein is CASSLQGRATYNEQFF. The rearrangement links TRBV5-6 to TRBJ2-1; 7 nucleotides align to TRBD1. The J segment lost 2 bases and the V segment lost 2 bases, leaving 7 bases of the junction unmatched. The germline V gene encodes CDR1 SGHDT and CDR2 YYEEEE. The length of the CDR3 is 16 residues.

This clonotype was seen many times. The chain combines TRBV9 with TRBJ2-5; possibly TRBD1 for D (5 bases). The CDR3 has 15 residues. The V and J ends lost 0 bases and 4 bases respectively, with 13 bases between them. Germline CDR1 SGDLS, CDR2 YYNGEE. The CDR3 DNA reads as TGTGCCAGCAGCGTAGAGGGGCAGCAGGGAGAGACCCAGTACTTC. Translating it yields CASSVEGQQGETQYF.

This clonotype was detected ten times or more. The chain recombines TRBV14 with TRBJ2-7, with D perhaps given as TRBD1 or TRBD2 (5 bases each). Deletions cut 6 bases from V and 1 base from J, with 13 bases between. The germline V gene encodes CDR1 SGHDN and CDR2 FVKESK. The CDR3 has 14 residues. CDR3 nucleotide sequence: TGTGCCAGCAGTTTCACGGGACGGTCCTACGAGCAGTACTTC. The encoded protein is CASSFTGRSYEQYF. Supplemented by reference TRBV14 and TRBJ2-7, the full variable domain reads EAGVTQFPSHSVIEKGQTVTLRCDPISGHDNLYWYRRVMGKEIKFLLHFVKESKQDESGMPNNRFLAERTGGTYSTLKVQPAELEDSGVYFCASSFTGRSYEQYFGPGTRLTVT.

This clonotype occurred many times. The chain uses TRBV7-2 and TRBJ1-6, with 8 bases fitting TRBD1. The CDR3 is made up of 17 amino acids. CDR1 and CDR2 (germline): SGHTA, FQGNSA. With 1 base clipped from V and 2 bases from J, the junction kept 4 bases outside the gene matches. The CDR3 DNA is TGTGCCAGCAGCTTAGTAGGACAGGGTCCCTATAATTCACCCCTCCACTTT. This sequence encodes CASSLVGQGPYNSPLHF.

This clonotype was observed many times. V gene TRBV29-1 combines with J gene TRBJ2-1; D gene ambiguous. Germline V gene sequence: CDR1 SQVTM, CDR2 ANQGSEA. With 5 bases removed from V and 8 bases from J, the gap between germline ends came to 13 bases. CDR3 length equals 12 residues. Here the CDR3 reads CSVQQEAYEQFF. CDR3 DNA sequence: TGCAGCGTTCAACAAGAGGCCTATGAGCAGTTCTTC.

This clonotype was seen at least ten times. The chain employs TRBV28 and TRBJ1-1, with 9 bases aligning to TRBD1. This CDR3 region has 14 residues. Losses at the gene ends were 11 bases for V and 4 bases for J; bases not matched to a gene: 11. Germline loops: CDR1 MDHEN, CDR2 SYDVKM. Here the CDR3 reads CASSRDRVVTEAFF. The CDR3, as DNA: TGTGCCTCGAGTCGGGACAGGGTCGTCACTGAAGCTTTCTTT.

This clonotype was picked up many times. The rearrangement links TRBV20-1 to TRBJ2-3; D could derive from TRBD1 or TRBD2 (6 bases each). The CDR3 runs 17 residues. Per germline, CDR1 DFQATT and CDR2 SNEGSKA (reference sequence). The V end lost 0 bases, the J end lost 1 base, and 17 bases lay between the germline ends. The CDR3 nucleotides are TGCAGTGCTAGAGATCACGGGGGAGCAGGGGGCACAGATACGCAGTATTTT. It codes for CSARDHGGAGGTDTQYF.

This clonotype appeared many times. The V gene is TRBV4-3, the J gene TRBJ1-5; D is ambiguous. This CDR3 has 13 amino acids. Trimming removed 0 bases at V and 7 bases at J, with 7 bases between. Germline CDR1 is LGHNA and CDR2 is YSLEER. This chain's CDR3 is CASSQDFRQPQHF. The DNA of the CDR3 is TGCGCCAGCAGCCAAGATTTCAGACAGCCCCAGCATTTT.

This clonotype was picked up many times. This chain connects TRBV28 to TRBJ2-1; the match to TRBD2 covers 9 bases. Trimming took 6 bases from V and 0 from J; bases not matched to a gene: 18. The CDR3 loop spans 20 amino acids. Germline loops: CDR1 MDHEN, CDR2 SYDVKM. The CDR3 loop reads CASSSPGGSGGLYSYNEQFF. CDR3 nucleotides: TGTGCCAGCAGCTCCCCGGGGGGTAGCGGGGGCCTATACTCCTACAATGAGCAGTTCTTC.

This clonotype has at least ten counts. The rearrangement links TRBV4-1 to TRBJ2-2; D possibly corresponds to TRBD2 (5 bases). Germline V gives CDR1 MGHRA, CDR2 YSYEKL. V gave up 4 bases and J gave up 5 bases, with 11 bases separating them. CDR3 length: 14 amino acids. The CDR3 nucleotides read TGCGCCAGCAGCCGCCCACTAGGAACCGGGGAGCTGTTTTTT. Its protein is CASSRPLGTGELFF.

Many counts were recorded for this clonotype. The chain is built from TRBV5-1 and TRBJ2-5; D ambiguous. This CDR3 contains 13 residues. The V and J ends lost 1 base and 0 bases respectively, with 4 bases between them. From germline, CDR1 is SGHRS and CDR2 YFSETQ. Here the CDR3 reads CASSLIDQETQYF. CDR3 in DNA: TGCGCCAGCAGCTTGATAGACCAAGAGACCCAGTACTTC.

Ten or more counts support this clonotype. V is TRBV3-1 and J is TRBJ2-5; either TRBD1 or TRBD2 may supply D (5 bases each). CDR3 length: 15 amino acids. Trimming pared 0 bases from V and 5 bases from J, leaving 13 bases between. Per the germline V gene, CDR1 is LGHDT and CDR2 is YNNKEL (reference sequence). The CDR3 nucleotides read TGTGCCAGCAGCCAAGATTGGGGGTCACGGGAGACCCAGTACTTC. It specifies CASSQDWGSRETQYF.

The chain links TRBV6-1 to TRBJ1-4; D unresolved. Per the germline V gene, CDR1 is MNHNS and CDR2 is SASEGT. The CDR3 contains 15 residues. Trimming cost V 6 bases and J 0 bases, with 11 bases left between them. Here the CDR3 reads CASRGGSTTNEKLFF. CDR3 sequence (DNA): TGTGCCAGCAGGGGTGGATCCACAACTAATGAAAAACTGTTTTTT.